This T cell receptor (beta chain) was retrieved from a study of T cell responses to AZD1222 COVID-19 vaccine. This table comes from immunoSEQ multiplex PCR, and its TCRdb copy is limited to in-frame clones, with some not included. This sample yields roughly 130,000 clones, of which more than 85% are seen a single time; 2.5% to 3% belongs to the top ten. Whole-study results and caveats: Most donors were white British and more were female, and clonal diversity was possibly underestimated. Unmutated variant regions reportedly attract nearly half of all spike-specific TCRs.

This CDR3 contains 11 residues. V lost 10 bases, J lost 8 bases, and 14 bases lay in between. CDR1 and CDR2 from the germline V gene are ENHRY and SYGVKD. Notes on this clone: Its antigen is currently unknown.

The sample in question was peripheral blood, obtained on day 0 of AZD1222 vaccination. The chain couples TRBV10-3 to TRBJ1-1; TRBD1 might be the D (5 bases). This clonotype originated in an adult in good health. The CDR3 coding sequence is TGTGCCACCGGGGGGGTGAGAGAAGCTTTCTTT. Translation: CATGGVREAFF.